The 31 T cell receptor beta chains in this list originate from one sample, sequenced in a study of T cells in Graves' hyperthyroidism and ophthalmopathy. It was RNA transcripts that yielded the amplified TCR beta CDR3 regions. HTBI primers were the set used in a first-round RT-PCR of the TCR CDR3. MiXCR, applied by TCRdb to the multiplex PCR reads, yields one record per CDR3 protein. The data hold over 500,000 distinct CDR3 sequences, with about 45% observed a single time. Material: peripheral blood or thyroid tissue (not recorded which). These receptors were obtained from an adult woman with Graves' disease, either hyperthyroidism or ophthalmopathy (not recorded which).

The chain combines TRBV10-3 with TRBJ1-5, with D perhaps matching TRBD1 (6 bases). The CDR3 loop spans 13 amino acids. V was trimmed by 10 bases and J by 5 bases, leaving 15 bases between them. Germline CDR1 ENHRY, CDR2 SYGVKD. In DNA, the CDR3 is TGTGCCAGTACCAGGGGTGGCGATCAGCCCCAGCATTTT. This sequence encodes CASTRGGDQPQHF.

The chain carries TRBV30 and TRBJ1-1, with a possible D match to TRBD1 (5 bases). CDR1 is GTSNPN, CDR2 SVGIG, per germline (reference sequence). The CDR3 is 12 amino acids. Trimming removed 0 bases from V and 10 bases from J, with 12 bases in between. The CDR3 reads CAWSVQEGVAFF. For the CDR3, the DNA is TGTGCCTGGAGTGTACAGGAGGGAGTAGCTTTCTTT.

This clonotype was seen a handful of times. The chain links TRBV6-6 to TRBJ2-7, with TRBD2 matching 8 bases. The CDR3 is 14 amino acids. The J segment lost 7 bases and the V segment lost 0 bases, leaving 5 bases of the junction unmatched. Germline CDR1 is MNHNY and CDR2 is SVGAGI (reference sequence). The CDR3 DNA sequence: TGTGCCAGCAGTTACTCGGTCTCGGGAGGGGAGCAGTACTTC. Translated: CASSYSVSGGEQYF.

This clonotype appeared many times. The chain combines TRBV7-9 with TRBJ2-5; the D gene is possibly TRBD2 (6 bases). Germline CDR1 and CDR2: SEHNR and FQNEAQ (reference sequence). V was pared by 5 bases and J by 4 bases, with 11 bases between. The CDR3 contains 13 residues. CDR3: CASSIDSGETQYF. The CDR3 nucleotides are TGTGCCAGCAGCATAGATAGCGGAGAGACCCAGTACTTC.

This clonotype has at least ten counts. The chain carries TRBV4-1 and TRBJ1-2; no clear D gene. CDR3 length: 14 residues. The V gene lost 0 bases and the J gene lost 4 bases, with 9 bases spanning the gap. CDR1 and CDR2 from the germline V gene are MGHRA and YSYEKL. The CDR3 is CASSQDQAAYGYTF. The DNA for the CDR3 is TGCGCCAGCAGCCAAGATCAGGCGGCCTATGGCTACACCTTC.

CDR3 amino acids: CATSAPRLGNEQFF. CDR3 sequence (DNA): TGTGCCACCAGTGCTCCGAGATTAGGGAATGAGCAGTTCTTC. The chain uses TRBV24-1 and TRBJ2-1; D unresolved. With 5 bases removed from V and 7 bases from J, the gap between germline ends came to 14 bases. The CDR3 totals 14 residues. The germline CDR1 and CDR2 sequences are KGHDR and SFDVKD.

This clonotype was counted many times. The chain combines TRBV4-2 with TRBJ2-5; D is ambiguous. The CDR3 consists of 13 residues. CDR1 LGHNA and CDR2 YNFKEQ come from the germline V gene. Trimming stripped 0 bases from V and 5 bases from J, with 7 bases between. CDR3 sequence reads: CASSQDSRETQYF. The DNA for the CDR3 is TGTGCCAGCAGCCAAGACTCCAGGGAGACCCAGTACTTC.

The rearrangement uses TRBV2 and TRBJ2-7; tentatively, D is TRBD2 (7 bases). V lost 9 bases, J lost 3 bases, and 15 bases lay in between. Germline CDR1 reads SNHLY; CDR2 reads FYNNEI. The CDR3 loop spans 13 amino acids. CDR3 coding DNA: TGTGCCAGTGTGGGCGGGGGCGACTACGAGCAGTACTTC. Protein product: CASVGGGDYEQYF. The full variable domain, rest sourced from reference TRBV2 and TRBJ2-7, is EPEVTQTPSHQVTQMGQEVILRCVPISNHLYFYWYRQILGQKVEFLVSFYNNEISEKSEIFDDQFSVERPDGSNFTLKIRSTKLEDSAMYFCASVGGGDYEQYFGPGTRLTVT.

The CDR3 DNA reads as TGTGCCATCAGTACAGGGGAGGACACCGGGGAGCTGTTTTTT. This translates into CAISTGEDTGELFF. V usage is TRBV10-3 and J usage is TRBJ2-2, with D perhaps TRBD1 (7 bases). In germline, CDR1 is ENHRY, CDR2 SYGVKD. This CDR3 is built from 14 residues. V was trimmed by 5 bases and J by 3 bases, leaving 10 bases between them.

This clonotype was recorded many times. J is TRBJ1-1 and V is TRBV28, with D possibly being TRBD1 (5 bases). The CDR3 length is 14 residues. CDR1 is MDHEN and CDR2 is SYDVKM in the germline V gene. Trimming took off 2 bases at V and 1 base at J, with 8 bases between the two ends. This CDR3 reads CASSLGATNTEAFF. CDR3 coding DNA: TGTGCCAGCAGTTTAGGGGCAACGAACACTGAAGCTTTCTTT. The full variable domain, with the rest looked up from reference TRBV28 and TRBJ1-1, is DVKVTQSSRYLVKRTGEKVFLECVQDMDHENMFWYRQDPGLGLRLIYFSYDVKMKEKGDIPEGYSVSREKKERFSLILESASTNQTSMYLCASSLGATNTEAFFGQGTRLTVV.

In this sample, this clonotype turned up a few times. The chain links TRBV10-3 to TRBJ1-2; no reliable D call. Germline CDR1 reads ENHRY; CDR2 reads SYGVKD. The CDR3 has 13 residues. V shed 3 bases and J shed 4 bases, with 9 bases lying between them. CDR3 sequence (DNA): TGTGCCATCAGTGAAACGTTGGCCTATGGCTACACCTTC. Amino acid sequence: CAISETLAYGYTF.

This clonotype showed up just a few times. This chain uses TRBV12-3 or TRBV12-4 with TRBJ2-5, with D possibly TRBD2 on 7 matching bases. The CDR3 is made up of 14 amino acids. Trimming stripped 1 base from V and 5 bases from J, with 11 bases between. As DNA, the CDR3 is TGTGCCAGCAGTTTAGGCGGGGGCGCGGAGACCCAGTACTTC. Amino acid sequence: CASSLGGGAETQYF.

V gene TRBV4-2 combines with J gene TRBJ1-6; D ambiguous. CDR1 and CDR2 from the germline V gene are LGHNA and YNFKEQ. V was pared by 2 bases and J by 7 bases, with 12 bases between. The CDR3 spans 15 residues. The CDR3 sequence is CASSQRTRANSPLHF. The CDR3 DNA follows: TGTGCCAGCAGCCAACGGACCCGGGCCAATTCACCCCTCCACTTT.

Worth noting for this clonotype: A much bigger clone sits one base away, suggesting this may be a read error. J is TRBJ2-2 and V is TRBV7-9; D might be TRBD2 (7 bases). The V and J ends lost 3 bases and 8 bases respectively, with 13 bases between them. The CDR3 length is 14 residues. CDR1 is SEHNR and CDR2 is FQNEAQ in the germline V gene (reference sequence). The CDR3 reads CASSFVGGAGELFF. CDR3 bases: TGTGCCAGCAGCTTTGTAGGGGGGGCTGGGGAGCTGTTTTTT.

The chain is built from TRBV2 and TRBJ1-2, with TRBD1 matching over 10 bases. V shed 3 bases and J 5 bases; nucleotides not matched to a gene: 9. The CDR3 length is 16 residues. Germline CDR1 reads SNHLY; CDR2 reads FYNNEI. Here the CDR3 DNA reads TGTGCCAGCAGTGAGACCGGGACAGGGGCTTGGTATGGCTACACCTTC. Translated, it gives CASSETGTGAWYGYTF. Variable domain in full (rest from reference TRBV2 and TRBJ1-2): EPEVTQTPSHQVTQMGQEVILRCVPISNHLYFYWYRQILGQKVEFLVSFYNNEISEKSEIFDDQFSVERPDGSNFTLKIRSTKLEDSAMYFCASSETGTGAWYGYTFGSGTRLTVV.

The V call is TRBV6-5, the J call TRBJ1-2, with D perhaps TRBD1 (5 bases). With 10 bases removed from V and 6 bases from J, the gap between germline ends came to 18 bases. The CDR3 extends over 13 amino acids. Germline V lookup: CDR1 MNHEY, CDR2 SVGAGI. CDR3 protein: CATNRGVGNGYTF. The CDR3 DNA reads TGTGCCACCAATCGGGGGGTAGGAAATGGCTACACCTTC.

The rearrangement uses TRBV6-1 and TRBJ2-5; 14 bases match TRBD2. Germline trimming cut 5 bases from V and 6 bases from J; bases unmatched to any gene: 8. Germline V lookup: CDR1 MNHNS, CDR2 SASEGT. This CDR3 spans 16 amino acids. The CDR3: CASSLLTSGRAKTQYF. The CDR3 coding sequence is TGTGCCAGCAGTTTATTGACTAGCGGGAGGGCGAAGACCCAGTACTTC.

This clonotype was counted only a few times. This rearrangement joins TRBV29-1 to TRBJ1-1; possibly TRBD1 for D (5 bases). CDR1 is SQVTM, CDR2 ANQGSEA, per germline. Trimming took 4 bases from V and 4 from J, leaving 16 bases between them. The CDR3 has 14 amino acids. CDR3 residues: CSVGGAGRATEAFF. DNA of the CDR3: TGCAGCGTTGGAGGGGCAGGGCGTGCCACTGAAGCTTTCTTT.

The CDR3 region is CATSRDPQGAGTEAFF. The CDR3 DNA reads TGTGCCACCAGCAGAGATCCCCAGGGGGCCGGCACTGAAGCTTTCTTT. The chain has TRBV15 and TRBJ1-1, with 8 nucleotides matching TRBD1. Trimming cost V 0 bases and J 4 bases; bases outside gene matches: 7. CDR1 and CDR2 (germline): LNHNV, YYDKDF (reference sequence). The CDR3 is 16 residues long.

This clonotype has a handful of counts. The chain recombines TRBV27 with TRBJ1-4; TRBD1 aligns across 7 bases. The length of the CDR3 is 16 residues. After removal of 4 bases from V and 8 bases from J, the junction contained 13 bases not matched to a gene. Germline CDR1 MNHEY, CDR2 SMNVEV (reference sequence). The CDR3 sequence: CASSSRLQGTLEKLFF. The CDR3 nucleotides are TGTGCCAGCAGTTCCCGCCTACAGGGGACTTTAGAAAAACTGTTTTTT.

This clonotype was found a few times. The genes are TRBV6-5 and TRBJ2-2; 14 bases fit TRBD2. CDR1 MNHEY and CDR2 SVGAGI come from the germline V gene. The CDR3 runs 19 residues. Unmatched junction bases numbered 15, after V lost 5 bases and J lost 7 bases. The CDR3 loop reads CASSRTLPGLAGDDGELFF. The CDR3 region has the DNA TGTGCCAGCAGTCGCACCCTACCGGGACTAGCGGGAGATGACGGGGAGCTGTTTTTT.

This clonotype was counted ten times or more. The chain combines TRBV12-3 or TRBV12-4 with TRBJ2-2, with 8 bases matching TRBD1. The V segment lost 6 bases and the J segment 5 bases; nucleotides outside the gene matches: 11. CDR3 length: 16 residues. This CDR3 reads CASSMGQASGTGELFF. CDR3 DNA: TGTGCCAGCAGCATGGGACAGGCAAGCGGGACCGGGGAGCTGTTTTTT.

This sequence joins TRBV7-2 and TRBJ2-7, with D perhaps TRBD1 (6 bases). This CDR3 region has 13 residues. V was trimmed by 8 bases and J by 1 base, leaving 12 bases between them. Germline V gene sequence: CDR1 SGHTA, CDR2 FQGNSA. CDR3 amino acids: CASALGGSYEQYF. CDR3 in DNA: TGTGCCAGCGCCTTAGGGGGATCCTACGAGCAGTACTTC. Together with reference TRBV7-2 and TRBJ2-7, the CDR3 gives the full variable domain: GAGVSQSPSNKVTEKGKDVELRCDPISGHTALYWYRQSLGQGLEFLIYFQGNSAPDKSGLPSDRFSAERTGGSVSTLTIQRTQQEDSAVYLCASALGGSYEQYFGPGTRLTVT.

This clonotype was observed many times. The chain has TRBV6-5 and TRBJ2-5; D unresolved. Trimming took 5 bases from V and 6 from J, leaving 10 bases between them. Germline CDR1 is MNHEY and CDR2 is SVGAGI. The CDR3 has 12 residues. CDR3: CASSPFGKTQYF. Written as DNA, the CDR3 is TGTGCCAGCAGTCCGTTTGGAAAGACCCAGTACTTC.

In its sample, this clonotype was seen many times. The chain is built from TRBV12-3 or TRBV12-4 and TRBJ2-5; TRBD2 might be the D (5 bases). The V end lost 3 bases, the J end lost 4 bases, and 9 bases lay between the germline ends. There are 13 residues in the CDR3. DNA of the CDR3: TGTGCCAGCAGTTTGGGGAGTTTAGAGACCCAGTACTTC. Residues: CASSLGSLETQYF.

V is TRBV29-1 and J is TRBJ1-1; 7 nucleotides align to TRBD1. CDR1 and CDR2 from the germline V gene are SQVTM and ANQGSEA. The V and J ends lost 8 bases and 6 bases, in that order; junction bases with no gene match: 9. The CDR3 has 12 amino acids. The CDR3 region is CSLEGTVAEAFF. In DNA form, the CDR3 reads TGCAGCTTAGAAGGGACAGTAGCTGAAGCTTTCTTT.

In this sample, this clonotype turned up many times. The chain recombines TRBV5-1 with TRBJ2-5; either TRBD1 or TRBD2 may fit D (5 bases each). Trimming cost V 3 bases and J 0 bases, with 12 bases left between them. Germline CDR1 reads SGHRS; CDR2 reads YFSETQ. The CDR3 sequence is 15 residues long. The CDR3: CASSSGPTYQETQYF. The DNA of the CDR3 is TGCGCCAGCAGCTCGGGACCGACATACCAAGAGACCCAGTACTTC.

This chain uses TRBV9 with TRBJ2-2; tentatively, D is TRBD2 (6 bases). From germline, CDR1 is SGDLS and CDR2 YYNGEE. The CDR3 totals 16 residues. The V and J ends lost 3 bases and 5 bases respectively, with 17 bases between them. The CDR3 loop reads CASSARGGSGTGELFF. CDR3 DNA sequence: TGTGCCAGCAGCGCACGTGGGGGGAGTGGTACCGGGGAGCTGTTTTTT.

The chain employs TRBV20-1 and TRBJ1-6; D remains unclear. The CDR3 runs 20 residues. The V end was cut by 5 bases, the J end by 6 bases, with 32 bases between. Germline V lookup: CDR1 DFQATT, CDR2 SNEGSKA (reference sequence). The CDR3 DNA sequence: TGCAGTGCTCCGAACCGGGCCCATGATATCTCTTTCTTTCTTAATTCACCCCTCCACTTT. It yields the protein CSAPNRAHDISFFLNSPLHF.

The chain has TRBV10-2 and TRBJ2-5, with TRBD1 identical over 10 bases. This CDR3 comprises 17 residues. V gave up 4 bases and J gave up 5 bases; unmatched junction bases: 13. In germline, CDR1 is WSHSY, CDR2 SAAADI. The CDR3 DNA sequence: TGCGCCAGCAGTGGACCTTGGGGACAGGGGAGGAGGGAGACCCAGTACTTC. It yields the protein CASSGPWGQGRRETQYF.

The chain employs TRBV29-1 and TRBJ2-5; 10 nucleotides line up with TRBD1. This CDR3 is 14 amino acids long. CDR1 is SQVTM, CDR2 ANQGSEA, per germline. V was clipped by 7 bases and J by 2 bases; unmatched bases: 7. This chain's CDR3 is CSGMGQGIQETQYF. The CDR3 nucleotides read TGCAGCGGGATGGGACAGGGGATTCAAGAGACCCAGTACTTC. The complete variable domain, with remaining parts taken from reference TRBV29-1 and TRBJ2-5, reads SAVISQKPSRDICQRGTSLTIQCQVDSQVTMMFWYRQQPGQSLTLIATANQGSEATYESGFVIDKFPISRPNLTFSTLTVSNMSPEDSSIYLCSGMGQGIQETQYFGPGTRLLVL.